The 13 T cell receptor beta chains below all came from one sample that was sequenced in a study of blood T cell repertoires in COVID-19. Profiling relied on immunoSEQ multiplex PCR, and the TCRdb table lists in-frame clones only, not all of them. Of 21,000 or so clones detected, approximately 90% appear once; the ten largest clones hold under 20%. The sequencing sample was made of peripheral blood. These receptors all stem from a man between 65 and 85 years old with active COVID-19.

The chain combines TRBV25-1 with TRBJ2-3, with 8 bases fitting TRBD2. V was clipped by 1 base and J by 4 bases; unmatched bases: 7. CDR1 MGHDK and CDR2 SYGVNS come from the germline V gene. CDR3 length: 16 residues. CDR3 in DNA: TGTGCCAGCAGTGAATTCGGCGGGGGGCCCCCAGATACGCAGTATTTT. Protein: CASSEFGGGPPDTQYF.

This chain joins TRBV28 and TRBJ2-2; D perhaps matches TRBD2 (6 bases). Germline assignment: CDR1 MDHEN and CDR2 SYDVKM. The CDR3 sequence is 16 residues long. V was shortened by 7 bases and J by 0 bases, with 15 bases between the two germline ends. This CDR3 is CASKLIGTSNTGELFF. The CDR3, as DNA: TGTGCCAGCAAGCTGATCGGGACTTCGAACACCGGGGAGCTGTTTTTT.

V usage is TRBV30 and J usage is TRBJ1-1; D gene unclear. The V gene lost 0 bases and the J gene lost 3 bases, with 5 bases spanning the gap. Germline V gene lookup returns CDR1 GTSNPN and CDR2 SVGIG (reference sequence). The CDR3 covers 12 residues. CDR3 sequence: CAWSVFDTEAFF. CDR3 nucleotides: TGTGCCTGGAGTGTTTTCGACACTGAAGCTTTCTTT.

V usage is TRBV29-1 and J usage is TRBJ2-6, with D possibly matching TRBD1 (5 bases). Deletions cut 7 bases from V and 0 bases from J, with 16 bases between. Germline V CDR1 and CDR2: SQVTM, ANQGSEA. The CDR3 covers 16 residues. CDR3 coding DNA: TGCAGCGCGGAAGGGGTCTCTGACTCTGGGGCCAACGTCCTGACTTTC. Amino acid sequence: CSAEGVSDSGANVLTF.

This clone has only one observation. V is TRBV2 and J is TRBJ1-6; 8 bases match TRBD1. This CDR3 is 13 amino acids long. V shed 7 bases, J shed 7 bases, and the junction held 3 bases outside the gene matches. The germline gives CDR1 SNHLY, CDR2 FYNNEI. This CDR3 reads CASKGDRNSPLHF. The CDR3 DNA sequence: TGTGCCAGCAAAGGGGACAGGAATTCACCCCTCCACTTT.

This clone occurred a few times. The chain has TRBV7-8 and TRBJ2-5; 8 positions agree with TRBD2. The CDR3 is made up of 15 amino acids. Looked up from germline, CDR1 is SGHVS and CDR2 is FQNEAQ. V dropped 1 base and J dropped 4; count of bases not matched to a gene: 5. The CDR3 DNA reads TGTGCCAGCAGCTTAGTTACGGGGGGGTCAGAGACCCAGTACTTC. Its protein is CASSLVTGGSETQYF.

The V call is TRBV19, the J call TRBJ1-2; 7 nucleotides align to TRBD1. Germline V gene sequence: CDR1 LNHDA, CDR2 SQIVND (reference sequence). There are 14 residues in the CDR3. V was pared by 9 bases and J by 2 bases, with 9 bases of the junction left unmatched. CDR3 residues: CASSQGGANYGYTF. The CDR3 DNA reads TGTGCCAGCTCCCAAGGGGGCGCGAACTATGGCTACACCTTC.

The chain combines TRBV2 with TRBJ2-1; D may be TRBD2 (5 bases). The germline V gene encodes CDR1 SNHLY and CDR2 FYNNEI. The CDR3 runs to 12 residues. Trimming shortened V by 4 bases and J by 14 bases, and 15 bases separated the two germline ends. CDR3 bases: TGTGCCAGCAGTGTGCTACTAGTTCGGGAGTTCTTC. Translating gives CASSVLLVREFF.

The chain has TRBV19 and TRBJ2-5; TRBD1 matches 8 bases. The CDR3 runs 15 residues. V lost 1 base, J lost 2 bases, and 3 bases stayed unmatched. Looked up from germline, CDR1 is LNHDA and CDR2 is SQIVND (reference sequence). Here the CDR3 DNA reads TGTGCCAGTAGTATAGCTGACAGGGGTCAAGAGACCCAGTACTTC. It codes for CASSIADRGQETQYF. Full variable domain (missing parts from reference TRBV19 and TRBJ2-5): DGGITQSPKYLFRKEGQNVTLSCEQNLNHDAMYWYRQDPGQGLRLIYYSQIVNDFQKGDIAEGYSVSREKKESFPLTVTSAQKNPTAFYLCASSIADRGQETQYFGPGTRLLVL.

This chain uses TRBV2 with TRBJ2-5; 10 bases map to TRBD2. The CDR3 totals 16 residues. Germline values: CDR1 SNHLY, CDR2 FYNNEI. V was clipped by 4 bases and J by 9 bases; unmatched bases: 14. In DNA form, the CDR3 reads TGTGCCAGCAGTGCGGGGACTAGCGCCAACCGGCAGGCCCAGTACTTC. Translating it yields CASSAGTSANRQAQYF.

The chain combines TRBV18 with TRBJ2-1, with 11 bases aligning to TRBD2. There are 17 residues in the CDR3. Germline CDR1 and CDR2: KGHSH and LQKENI. V shed 4 bases, J shed 9 bases, and the junction held 14 bases outside the gene matches. The CDR3, as DNA: TGTGCCAGCTCACGGGCAAACCTAGCGGGAGGTAGGACTGAGCAGTTCTTC. Its translation: CASSRANLAGGRTEQFF. Full variable domain (remainder filled in from reference TRBV18 and TRBJ2-1): NAGVMQNPRHLVRRRGQEARLRCSPMKGHSHVYWYRQLPEEGLKFMVYLQKENIIDESGMPKERFSAEFPKEGPSILRIQQVVRGDSAAYFCASSRANLAGGRTEQFFGPGTRLTVL.

This clone was detected once. The chain recombines TRBV30 with TRBJ2-3; D might be TRBD1 (6 bases). The V and J ends lost 6 bases and 7 bases respectively, with 11 bases between them. Germline assignment: CDR1 GTSNPN and CDR2 SVGIG (reference sequence). CDR3 length equals 11 residues. The CDR3 sequence is CACTGTYTQYF. In DNA form, the CDR3 reads TGTGCCTGTACCGGGACATATACGCAGTATTTT.

This chain joins TRBV11-3 and TRBJ2-2; tentative D call: TRBD1 (5 bases). This CDR3 spans 14 amino acids. V lost 4 bases and J 7 bases, leaving 13 bases between the germline ends. Germline assignment: CDR1 SGHNT and CDR2 YENEEA. DNA of the CDR3: TGTGCCAGCAGCTCCCTTGGACAACGCGGGGAGCTGTTTTTT. It yields the protein CASSSLGQRGELFF.